This TCR beta chain derives from a study of beta chain features in type 1 diabetes. Whole-study results and caveats: In all four CD4+ subsets, TCRB CDR3 length was significantly, moderately reduced in type 1 diabetes.

The isolated RNA, all of it, was reverse transcribed, so expressed TCRB transcripts were what got sequenced. The data were produced by immunoSEQ multiplex PCR, yet TCRdb's version contains in-frame clones alone and is incomplete. The data contain under 50,000 clones, about 66% of them singletons. Germline CDR1 and CDR2: SGHTA and FQGNSA. The CDR3 has 16 residues. Between the trimmed V and J ends, which lost 7 bases and 8 bases, there was a span of 24 bases. Notes on this clone: Its antigen is undetermined.

This sequence originates from a woman younger than 30 with type 1 diabetes. The chain couples TRBV7-2 to TRBJ2-1; the D gene is possibly TRBD2 (6 bases). Sequenced material: Tregs from blood. The chain's CDR3 is CASTLMAAGLRDEQFF. CDR3 nucleotide sequence: TGTGCCAGCACCCTAATGGCGGCGGGGTTAAGGGATGAGCAGTTCTTC.